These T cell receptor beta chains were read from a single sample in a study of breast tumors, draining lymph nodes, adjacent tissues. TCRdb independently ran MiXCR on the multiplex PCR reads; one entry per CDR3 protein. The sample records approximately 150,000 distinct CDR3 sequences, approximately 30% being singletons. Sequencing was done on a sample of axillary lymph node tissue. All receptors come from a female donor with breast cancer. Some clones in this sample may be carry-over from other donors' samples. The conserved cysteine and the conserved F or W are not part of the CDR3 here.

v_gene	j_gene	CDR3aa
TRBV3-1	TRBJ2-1	ASSPSRYNEQF
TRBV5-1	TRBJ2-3	ASSSGLAGVRNEQY
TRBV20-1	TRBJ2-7	SASGRGGQGYEQY
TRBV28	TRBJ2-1	ASSLGDRAGQF
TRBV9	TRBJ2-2	ASSVAAGGITGELF
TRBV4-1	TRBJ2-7	ASSPDPGLAGGEQY
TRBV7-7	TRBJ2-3	ASSSGLAGRTDTQY
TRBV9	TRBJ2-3	ASSVAPDRATDTQY
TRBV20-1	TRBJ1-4	SAPGTARGTEKLF
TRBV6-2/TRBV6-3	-	ASNHRRAGSNQPQY
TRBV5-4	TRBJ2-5	ASSWVEQETQY